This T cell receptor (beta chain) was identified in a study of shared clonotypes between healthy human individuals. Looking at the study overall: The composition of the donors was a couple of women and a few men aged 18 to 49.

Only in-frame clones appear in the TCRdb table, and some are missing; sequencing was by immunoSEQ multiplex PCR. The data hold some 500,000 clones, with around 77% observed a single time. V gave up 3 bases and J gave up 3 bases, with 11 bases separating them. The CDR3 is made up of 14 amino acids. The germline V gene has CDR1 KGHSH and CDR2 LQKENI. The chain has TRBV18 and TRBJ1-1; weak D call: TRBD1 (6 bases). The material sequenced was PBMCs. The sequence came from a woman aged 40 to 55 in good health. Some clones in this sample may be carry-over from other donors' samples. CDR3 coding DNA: TGTGCCAGCTCACCGACCGGGGGCGACACTGAAGCTTTCTTT. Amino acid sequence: CASSPTGGDTEAFF.